This TCR beta chain was identified in a study of control samples from healthy donors and cancer patients. Profiled with immunoSEQ multiplex PCR; TCRdb holds only in-frame clones, not every one. The sample holds around 120,000 clones; roughly nine tenths are singletons and the top ten take approximately 1.1%. The CDR3 runs 15 residues. Germline V gene data show CDR1 as SEHNR and CDR2 as FQNEAQ (reference sequence). V lost 4 bases and J 1 base, leaving 10 bases between the germline ends. Sequencing input: PBMCs. The chain employs TRBV7-9 and TRBJ2-2, with D possibly being TRBD1 (6 bases). This receptor was taken from a woman between 45 and 65 years old with colorectal cancer. CDR3 sequence (DNA): TGTGCCAGCAGCTCCGAGGGACAGAACACCGGGGAGCTGTTTTTT. It yields the protein CASSSEGQNTGELFF.